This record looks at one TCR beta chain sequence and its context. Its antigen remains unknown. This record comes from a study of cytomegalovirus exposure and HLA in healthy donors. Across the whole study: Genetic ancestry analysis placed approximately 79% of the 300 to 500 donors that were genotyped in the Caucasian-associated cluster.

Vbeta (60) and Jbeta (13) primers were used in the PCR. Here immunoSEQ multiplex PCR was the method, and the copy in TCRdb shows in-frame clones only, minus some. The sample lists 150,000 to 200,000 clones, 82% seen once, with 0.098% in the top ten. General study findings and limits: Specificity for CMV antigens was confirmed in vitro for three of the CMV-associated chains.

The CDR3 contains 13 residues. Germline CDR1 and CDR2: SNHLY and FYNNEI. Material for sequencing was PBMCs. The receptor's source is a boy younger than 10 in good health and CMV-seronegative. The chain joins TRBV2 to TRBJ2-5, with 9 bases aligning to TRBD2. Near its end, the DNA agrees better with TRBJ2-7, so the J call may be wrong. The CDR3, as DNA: TGTGCCAGCGAAGCTAGCGGGGACTACGAGCAGTACTTC. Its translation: CASEASGDYEQYF.